This T cell receptor (beta chain) was observed in a study of cytomegalovirus exposure and HLA in healthy donors. Study-wide results and caveats: Presence/absence analysis assumed near-uniform sequencing depth across donors. When analyzed later, a missense DCLRE1C variant was found to be linked to TCR beta V- and J-gene trimming.

Looked up from germline, CDR1 is MNHNS and CDR2 is SASEGT. V lost 1 base and J 2 bases, leaving 14 bases between the germline ends. This CDR3 spans 16 amino acids. Both 60 Vbeta primers and 13 Jbeta primers went into the PCR. Sequenced by immunoSEQ multiplex PCR; TCRdb stores in-frame clones only, minus some. The sample consists of roughly 99,000 clones, over 60% of them appearing once. With respect to this clone: Its antigen is unidentified.

Healthy donors of bone marrow made up the group. This receptor was identified in a man aged 55 to 69 in good health and CMV-seropositive. The chain links TRBV6-1 to TRBJ2-5, with a tentative D call TRBD2 (5 bases). The sequenced sample was PBMCs. CDR3 sequence (DNA): TGTGCCAGCAGTGAAGGAGGAGGATTAGGACAAGAGACCCAGTACTTC. Translating gives CASSEGGGLGQETQYF.